This T cell receptor (beta chain) was found in a study of shared clonotypes between healthy human individuals (dated by TCRdb to about 2020). Notes on the research overall: The cohort included a few men and a couple of women between 18 and 49 years of age. For each donor, CD4 naive and CD4 memory were each given three plates, CD8 naive was given two plates, and CD8 memory was given one plate. Blood TCR repertoires of about five healthy adults were deeply sequenced to estimate repertoire size and the extent of clonotype sharing between individuals. To increase sequencing depth and limit assay-specific biases, different laboratories used diverse techniques to prepare libraries and sequence TCR repertoires. Each donor's leukapheresis produced roughly between roughly 0.85 and 10 billion PBMCs. Overall study results and their limits: Naive subsets generally had larger estimated clonotype richness than memory subsets. Rarefaction of sorted-subset datasets indicated incomplete sequencing despite the large sequencing depth. Sampling was restricted to blood, and TCR repertoires in tissue are likely to differ from TCR repertoires in blood. Sharing across a few donors was observed for about 5% of naive CD4, around 3.5% of naive CD8, 2% to 2.5% of memory CD4, and less than 0.45% of memory CD8 clonotypes. Pairwise subsampling led to the expectation that sequencing depth would affect the degree of clonotype sharing among donors. Higher generation probabilities were observed for clonotypes shared by all four sorted-subset donors than for non-shared clonotypes. Because the study included a small number of donors, the genetic and exposure-history diversity represented was limited.

CD8 naive samples were CD45RO-negative cells positively selected for CCR7, giving a CD45RA+CCR7+ population that excluded TemRA cells. Healthy HIV-negative adults with no recently reported acute infections or vaccinations were included as donors. All donors were Caucasian adults living in Nashville, Tennessee, USA. Blood was obtained by leukapheresis, after which PBMCs were separated by Ficoll-Histopaque density gradient centrifugation and cryopreserved in liquid nitrogen vapor phase. Analytical flow cytometry was used to check the purity and quantity of each magnetically sorted T cell population. Genomic DNA was isolated from each sorted fraction and quantified by UV absorbance on a Nanodrop 2000c. Using the deep immunoSEQ assay, multiplex PCR amplified TCR CDR3 regions from genomic DNA. Extracted genomic DNA from each cell subset was distributed evenly across all wells of several immunoSEQ 96-well plates, and each plate was treated as a replicate. For sorted subsets, around 0.2 ug of genomic DNA, equivalent to tens of thousands of T cell genomes, went into each replicate PCR. The purified libraries were quantified using a Qubit 3.0 fluorometer, sized with a Bioanalyzer 2100, and then quantified again using the KAPA Library Quantification kit. Each immunoSEQ 96-well plate was sequenced on its own single-read 150-cycle Illumina NextSeq 550 flow cell. Processing in the source paper ran as follows. Because the immunoSEQ output included only junctional sequences and no quality scores, the filtering could not be the same as the filtering used for full-length reads. Sequences were annotated with PyIR, a Python wrapper for IgBLAST v1.9, using IMGT germline references to assign V/J genes and CDR3. Reads were filtered out if the reads had weak V/J assignments (E-value above 1e-6), no CDR3, stop codons, out-of-frame junctions, or ambiguous translated residues. V3J clonotypes were defined as sequences sharing an identical inferred V gene, J gene, and CDR3 amino acid sequence. The percentage overlap between two repertoires was calculated by dividing the number of shared unique clonotypes by the size of the smaller repertoire. Repertoire richness was assessed with RTK rarefaction, the Chao1 estimator, and Recon v2.1 estimates of unobserved clonotypes. For all TCRbeta clonotypes obtained by the gDNA method from several donors, generation probabilities were computed with OLGA. Not all clones reach the TCRdb copy of this immuneACCESS table, which keeps in-frame sequences only. Checked studies attribute under half of the gap to unresolved V genes and leave the rest unexplained. The D gene and trimming were derived from the DNA, and the V and J assignments and clone size from that table. A total of about 2 million clones appear in this sample, about 94% of them only once. Of the sample, about 1.1% falls within the top ten clones.

Points on this clone: Its antigen has not been determined. Per-base quality was not reported, and no clone a single base away is much larger than it.

The V and J ends are trimmed by 0 bases and 5 bases, leaving 20 bases between them. From a lookup of the germline V gene, CDR1 and CDR2 are MNHNS and SASEGT. Including cysteine and phenylalanine, the CDR3 has 19 amino acids. Of all the DNA, just the CDR3 is kept, 57 bases in frame from base 1. Input material: naive CD8+ T cells sorted from blood. Read against the paper, the sample's cell subset or site label means: CD45RA+CCR7+. The TCR comes from a man between 18 and 35 years old in good health. The chain employs TRBV6-1 and TRBJ1-6; matching of 5 bases hints at TRBD1 as the D gene. The DNA sequence is given as TGTGCCAGCAGTGAAGCTCCAGACTTGTCAGGGACTAATAATTCACCCCTCCACTTT. This codes for CASSEAPDLSGTNNSPLHF.